This T cell receptor beta chain was captured in a study of CD8+ T cells in alopecia areata. Looking at the study overall: Patients remained on tofacitinib for 6 to 18 months and then went 6 months without it.

The CDR3 spans 11 residues. Germline CDR1 is SQVTM and CDR2 is ANQGSEA. V lost 1 base, J lost 6 bases, and 7 bases lay in between. Study results and limitations: Normal skin contains resident alphabeta T cells, and these are also sequenced in scalp samples.

After isolation, RNA underwent reverse transcription to generate cDNA as the sequencing template. The method was immunoSEQ multiplex PCR; TCRdb's version includes in-frame clones alone and lacks a portion of them. The table has some 220,000 clones, 50% to 60% seen once. The treatment denotes: oral pan-JAK inhibitor, 5-10 mg twice daily. As regards this clone: What it binds is unknown.

The clonotype originates from a human donor with alopecia areata. The V call is TRBV29-1, the J call TRBJ2-7; D call uncertain. The sample was CD4+ T cells sorted from blood, taken at week 4, from a patient treated with tofacitinib. In DNA form, the CDR3 reads TGCAGCGTTGAAGGTCCCTCCGAGCAGTACTTC. It codes for CSVEGPSEQYF.